This T cell receptor beta chain was sequenced for a study of cytomegalovirus exposure and HLA in healthy donors. Turning to this clone: The antigen is not known.

PCR used 60 Vbeta primers and 13 Jbeta primers. Assay used: immunoSEQ multiplex PCR; TCRdb lists only in-frame clones, some missing. The table has roughly 100,000 clones, roughly 75% seen once. Overall study results and limits: A link between a missense DCLRE1C variant and TCR beta V- and J-gene trimming emerged from a later analysis.

From germline, CDR1 is SGHRS and CDR2 YFSETQ. V lost 3 bases, J lost 3 bases, and 6 bases stayed unmatched. The CDR3 loop spans 16 amino acids. V and J are TRBV5-1 and TRBJ2-6; 7 positions match TRBD2. The source of this sequence is a woman in her thirties or forties in good health and CMV-seronegative. Sequencing was performed on PBMCs. The CDR3: CASSWAGVSGANVLTF. The CDR3 DNA sequence: TGCGCCAGCAGCTGGGCGGGAGTAAGTGGGGCCAACGTCCTGACTTTC.